A single sample is the source of the 19 T cell receptor beta chains below, sequenced in a study of blood T cell repertoires in COVID-19 (TCRdb year 2020). Library preparation used the immunoSEQ multiplex PCR assay. TCRdb's version of the immuneACCESS table is confined to in-frame rearrangements and falls short of the full clone set. An unresolved V gene accounts for under half of the shortfall where checked; the remainder is of unknown origin. The sample table shows 300,000 to 500,000 clones, and roughly 90% are seen once. Of the sample, over 0.9% is held by the ten largest clones. Sequencing was carried out using PBMCs or T cells enriched from blood (not recorded which). The receptors come from a young woman with acute COVID-19.

The chain links TRBV7-9 to TRBJ2-2; the D gene is possibly TRBD1 (7 bases). Looked up from germline, CDR1 is SEHNR and CDR2 is FQNEAQ (reference sequence). V lost 5 bases and J 5 bases, leaving 9 bases between the germline ends. The CDR3 has 13 amino acids. The CDR3 coding sequence is TGTGCCAGCAGCCCAGGGGGGACCGGGGAGCTGTTTTTT. Amino acids: CASSPGGTGELFF.

This chain links TRBV5-1 with TRBJ2-1, with 7 bases lining up with TRBD1. The CDR3 runs to 12 residues. The V gene end was trimmed by 3 bases and the J gene end by 12 bases; junction bases not matched to a gene: 6. The germline V gene encodes CDR1 SGHRS and CDR2 YFSETQ. The CDR3 sequence is CASSYTQGPQFF. Here the CDR3 DNA reads TGCGCCAGCAGCTACACACAGGGGCCGCAGTTCTTC.

V is TRBV2 and J is TRBJ1-5, with 7 nucleotides matching TRBD1. Germline V gene lookup returns CDR1 SNHLY and CDR2 FYNNEI. The CDR3 sequence is 16 residues long. Trimming cost V 4 bases and J 6 bases; bases outside gene matches: 12. The CDR3 is CASSAFYRGRGQPQHF. CDR3 sequence (DNA): TGTGCCAGCAGTGCCTTTTACAGGGGTCGTGGTCAGCCCCAGCATTTT.

The rearrangement uses TRBV3-1 (or the pseudogene TRBV3-2) and TRBJ1-4; 8 bases align to TRBD1. From germline, CDR1 is LGHDT and CDR2 YNNKEL (reference sequence). The trim removed 4 bases at V and 7 bases at J, leaving 5 bases unmatched. This CDR3 is 14 amino acids long. CDR3 DNA sequence: TGTGCCAGCAGCCTCGGGACAGGTATTGAAAAACTGTTTTTT. This encodes CASSLGTGIEKLFF.

The chain links TRBV5-1 to TRBJ2-1, with 16 bases aligning to TRBD2. The CDR3 sequence is 18 residues long. Germline lookup yields CDR1 SGHRS and CDR2 YFSETQ. V lost 4 bases and J lost 5; bases outside the gene matches: 9. The CDR3 sequence is CASSDGTSGGAIHNEQFF. The DNA for the CDR3 is TGCGCCAGCAGCGACGGGACTAGCGGGGGGGCTATACACAATGAGCAGTTCTTC.

The chain uses TRBV7-2 and TRBJ2-7, with 12 nucleotides matching TRBD2. Trimming cost V 4 bases and J 3 bases; bases outside gene matches: 4. Germline V gene lookup returns CDR1 SGHTA and CDR2 FQGNSA. The length of the CDR3 is 15 residues. The CDR3 DNA is TGTGCCAGCAGCTCTAGCGGGGGGGCCTTCTACGAGCAGTACTTC. Its translation is CASSSSGGAFYEQYF.

This clone was observed a handful of times. The chain combines TRBV18 with TRBJ2-7, with 7 positions matching TRBD1. The CDR3 sequence is 15 residues long. CDR1 is KGHSH and CDR2 is LQKENI in the germline V gene. The V and J ends lost 3 bases and 2 bases, in that order; junction bases with no gene match: 7. CDR3 sequence reads: CASSPSGTVTYEQYF. The CDR3 DNA sequence: TGTGCCAGCTCACCCTCGGGGACAGTAACCTACGAGCAGTACTTC. The variable domain in full, with the rest retrieved from reference TRBV18 and TRBJ2-7, is NAGVMQNPRHLVRRRGQEARLRCSPMKGHSHVYWYRQLPEEGLKFMVYLQKENIIDESGMPKERFSAEFPKEGPSILRIQQVVRGDSAAYFCASSPSGTVTYEQYFGPGTRLTVT.

The V gene is TRBV15, the J gene TRBJ1-2; 7 positions agree with TRBD1. CDR1 LNHNV and CDR2 YYDKDF come from the germline V gene (reference sequence). The J segment lost 7 bases and the V segment lost 3 bases, leaving 5 bases of the junction unmatched. The CDR3 sequence is 13 residues long. The CDR3 nucleotides are TGTGCCACCAGCAGGAGGGGGCAGGTTGGCTACACCTTC. As protein: CATSRRGQVGYTF.

This rearrangement joins TRBV7-2 to TRBJ2-7, with 9 positions matching TRBD2. CDR1 and CDR2 (germline): SGHTA, FQGNSA. The CDR3 has 14 residues. The V segment lost 4 bases and the J segment 6 bases; nucleotides outside the gene matches: 7. Here the CDR3 reads CASSSGLAFGEQYF. Here the CDR3 DNA reads TGTGCCAGCAGCTCGGGACTAGCATTCGGCGAGCAGTACTTC.

The chain combines TRBV12-3 or TRBV12-4 with TRBJ1-1; TRBD1 aligns across 8 bases. J was trimmed by 8 bases and V by 5 bases; bases with no gene match: 7. This CDR3 is 13 amino acids long. CDR3 in DNA: TGTGCCAGCAGTCAGGGACAGGAGAGGGAAGCTTTCTTT. It codes for CASSQGQEREAFF.

The chain recombines TRBV25-1 with TRBJ1-1, with D hard to call. Germline loops: CDR1 MGHDK, CDR2 SYGVNS. The CDR3 loop spans 12 amino acids. Trimming left V 3 bases short and J 1 base short, with 3 bases between. CDR3 amino acids: CASSDKNTEAFF. In DNA form, the CDR3 reads TGTGCCAGCAGTGATAAGAACACTGAAGCTTTCTTT.

The genes are TRBV27 and TRBJ2-7; D is unresolved. Germline CDR1 is MNHEY and CDR2 is SMNVEV (reference sequence). The CDR3 is made up of 16 amino acids. V dropped 0 bases and J dropped 4 bases, with 16 bases sitting between them. This chain's CDR3 is CASSLSLTTPGYEQYF. CDR3 sequence (DNA): TGTGCCAGCAGTTTATCTTTGACCACCCCAGGATACGAGCAGTACTTC.

V is TRBV24-1 and J is TRBJ1-2, with D hard to call. Germline assignment: CDR1 KGHDR and CDR2 SFDVKD. V lost 1 base, J lost 7 bases, and 6 bases lay in between. This CDR3 is 12 amino acids long. The CDR3 reads CATSDFAGGYTF. In DNA, the CDR3 is TGTGCCACCAGTGATTTTGCGGGTGGCTACACCTTC.

This chain links TRBV5-1 with TRBJ1-1, with D possibly TRBD1 on 5 matching bases. Germline loops: CDR1 SGHRS, CDR2 YFSETQ. The V end lost 4 bases, the J end lost 1 base, and 17 bases lay between the germline ends. The CDR3 sequence is 16 residues long. In DNA, the CDR3 is TGCGCCAGCAGCCCTCTGGGACTTCTTGAGAACACTGAAGCTTTCTTT. Translating gives CASSPLGLLENTEAFF. Full variable domain (missing parts from reference TRBV5-1 and TRBJ1-1): KAGVTQTPRYLIKTRGQQVTLSCSPISGHRSVSWYQQTPGQGLQFLFEYFSETQRNKGNFPGRFSGRQFSNSRSEMNVSTLELGDSALYLCASSPLGLLENTEAFFGQGTRLTVV.

The chain is built from TRBV7-2 and TRBJ2-5, with 10 nucleotides matching TRBD1. This CDR3 is built from 15 residues. With 1 base clipped from V and 3 bases from J, the junction kept 2 bases outside the gene matches. CDR1 is SGHTA and CDR2 is FQGNSA in the germline V gene. Written as DNA, the CDR3 is TGTGCCAGCAGCTTAGTTGGGACAGGGGAAGAGACCCAGTACTTC. It translates to CASSLVGTGEETQYF.

The chain recombines TRBV29-1 with TRBJ2-3, with 7 positions matching TRBD1. CDR3 length equals 15 residues. With V trimmed by 6 bases and J by 0 bases, 9 bases remained unmatched. Germline lookup yields CDR1 SQVTM and CDR2 ANQGSEA. CDR3 protein: CSVTRGTGSTDTQYF. CDR3 in DNA: TGCAGCGTAACCAGGGGGACGGGTAGCACAGATACGCAGTATTTT.

This chain links TRBV4-1 with TRBJ2-3; the match to TRBD1 covers 7 bases. Germline V gives CDR1 MGHRA, CDR2 YSYEKL. Germline trimming cut 1 base from V and 5 bases from J; bases unmatched to any gene: 9. The CDR3 has 16 amino acids. This chain's CDR3 is CASSQAPQGFGDTQYF. In DNA form, the CDR3 reads TGCGCCAGCAGCCAAGCTCCACAGGGGTTTGGAGATACGCAGTATTTT.

This chain links TRBV2 with TRBJ1-6, with a possible D match to TRBD1 (5 bases). Germline V gene lookup returns CDR1 SNHLY and CDR2 FYNNEI. V gave up 6 bases and J gave up 2 bases, with 11 bases separating them. The CDR3 spans 15 residues. The CDR3 region is CASSQDSPYNSPLHF. The CDR3 nucleotides are TGTGCCAGCAGCCAAGACAGCCCCTATAATTCACCCCTCCACTTT.

The chain recombines TRBV19 with TRBJ2-3; possibly TRBD1 for D (5 bases). The CDR3 loop spans 13 amino acids. V shed 6 bases and J shed 5 bases, with 12 bases lying between them. Per the germline V gene, CDR1 is LNHDA and CDR2 is SQIVND (reference sequence). CDR3 sequence reads: CASRARDVDTQYF. DNA of the CDR3: TGTGCCAGTAGGGCCAGGGATGTAGATACGCAGTATTTT.